A selection of T cell receptor beta chains follows, all from one sample in a study of human T cells and chemical hapten exposure. TCRdb ran MiXCR on the RACE reads and lists one entry per CDR3 protein. The sample records hundreds of thousands of distinct CDR3 sequences, roughly 6.3% being singletons. Material: whole blood, obtained in connection with sensitization to the hapten diphenylcyclopropenone (DPC). These receptors all stem from a woman in her late teens or twenties with alopecia areata. Some clones in this sample may be carry-over from other donors' samples. Each CDR3 is given with its conserved first and last residue. D genes are given only for firm matches. Rows give clone size only sometimes, using once, few, many, or a class for an expanded clone.

j_call: TRBJ1-1; v_call: TRBV5-5; d_call: -; cdr3_length: 14; clone_size: -; cdr3_nt: TGTGCCAGCAGCTCTCTCCCGGGCGACACTGAAGCTTTCTTT; cdr3_aa: CASSSLPGDTEAFF
j_call: TRBJ2-2; v_call: TRBV5-1; d_call: TRBD1; cdr3_length: 16; clone_size: few; cdr3_nt: TGCGCCAGCAGCTTGGTTCCGACAGGGTACACCGGGGAGCTGTTTTTT; cdr3_aa: CASSLVPTGYTGELFF
j_call: TRBJ2-7; v_call: TRBV10-3; d_call: TRBD1; cdr3_length: 14; clone_size: -; cdr3_nt: TGTGCCATCAGCAGAGACAGGGGGCGAGAGGAGCAGTACTTC; cdr3_aa: CAISRDRGREEQYF
j_call: TRBJ2-1; v_call: TRBV5-5; d_call: TRBD1; cdr3_length: 17; clone_size: many; cdr3_nt: TGTGCCAGCAGCTTGGCCGGGACAGACCTTGTTGGGGATGAGCAGTTCTTC; cdr3_aa: CASSLAGTDLVGDEQFF
j_call: TRBJ2-3; v_call: TRBV12-3/TRBV12-4; d_call: -; cdr3_length: 14; clone_size: -; cdr3_nt: TGTGCCAGCAGCTACAGTCCTAGCACAGATACGCAGTATTTT; cdr3_aa: CASSYSPSTDTQYF
j_call: TRBJ2-6; v_call: TRBV4-3; d_call: -; cdr3_length: 16; clone_size: -; cdr3_nt: TGCGCCAGCAGCCAAGAGTCCGGGGTTGGGGCCAACGTCCTGACTTTC; cdr3_aa: CASSQESGVGANVLTF
j_call: TRBJ1-2; v_call: TRBV12-3/TRBV12-4; d_call: TRBD1; cdr3_length: 15; clone_size: many; cdr3_nt: TGTGCCAGCAGTTCACCCAGGGGGAGCAACTATGGCTACACCTTC; cdr3_aa: CASSSPRGSNYGYTF
j_call: TRBJ2-7; v_call: TRBV27; d_call: TRBD1; cdr3_length: 15; clone_size: -; cdr3_nt: TGTGCCAGCAGTTTGCTCCGGGACAGGGTCTACGAGCAGTACTTC; cdr3_aa: CASSLLRDRVYEQYF
j_call: TRBJ1-2; v_call: TRBV3-1; d_call: -; cdr3_length: 14; clone_size: few; cdr3_nt: TGTGCCAGCAGCCAGGAGTTCTCTAACTATGGCTACACCTTC; cdr3_aa: CASSQEFSNYGYTF
j_call: TRBJ2-3; v_call: TRBV12-5; d_call: TRBD1; cdr3_length: 16; clone_size: -; cdr3_nt: TGTGCTAGTGGTTTGGTAACAGGGGCTCGCACAGATACGCAGTATTTT; cdr3_aa: CASGLVTGARTDTQYF
j_call: TRBJ1-5; v_call: TRBV6-2/TRBV6-3; d_call: TRBD1; cdr3_length: 18; clone_size: many; cdr3_nt: TGTGCCAGCAGTTACCTACCGACGGGACAGGCCAGCAATCAGCCCCAGCATTTT; cdr3_aa: CASSYLPTGQASNQPQHF
j_call: TRBJ1-2; v_call: TRBV4-1; d_call: -; cdr3_length: 17; clone_size: -; cdr3_nt: TGCGCCAGCAGCCAAGACCCAGGGAGTGACGGGGGCCATGGCTACACCTTC; cdr3_aa: CASSQDPGSDGGHGYTF
j_call: TRBJ1-1; v_call: TRBV6-5; d_call: -; cdr3_length: 14; clone_size: many; cdr3_nt: TGTGCCAGCGGAGGCGCGCCAGTGAACACTGAAGCTTTCTTT; cdr3_aa: CASGGAPVNTEAFF
j_call: TRBJ1-5; v_call: TRBV11-2; d_call: -; cdr3_length: 13; clone_size: -; cdr3_nt: TGTGCCAGCAGCCGAGACGGGAGCCAGCCCCAGCATTTT; cdr3_aa: CASSRDGSQPQHF
j_call: TRBJ1-2; v_call: TRBV3-1; d_call: -; cdr3_length: 13; clone_size: many; cdr3_nt: TGTGCCCCCGGGGGCAGTTGGAACTATGGCTACACCTTC; cdr3_aa: CAPGGSWNYGYTF
j_call: TRBJ1-2; v_call: TRBV6-5; d_call: -; cdr3_length: 15; clone_size: -; cdr3_nt: TGTGCCAGCAGTTACTCATCGGGACTGGGATACGGCTACACCTTC; cdr3_aa: CASSYSSGLGYGYTF
j_call: TRBJ1-1; v_call: TRBV18; d_call: -; cdr3_length: 15; clone_size: few; cdr3_nt: TGTGCCAGCTCACCATATCAGGGGTCCAACACTGAAGCTTTCTTT; cdr3_aa: CASSPYQGSNTEAFF
j_call: TRBJ2-5; v_call: TRBV28; d_call: -; cdr3_length: 13; clone_size: -; cdr3_nt: TGTGCCAGCACGCCGGAGGTTCAAGAGACCCAGTACTTC; cdr3_aa: CASTPEVQETQYF
j_call: TRBJ2-5; v_call: TRBV7-2; d_call: -; cdr3_length: 13; clone_size: few; cdr3_nt: TGTGCCAGCAGCTCCTGGGAGCGGGAGACCCAGTACTTC; cdr3_aa: CASSSWERETQYF
j_call: TRBJ2-3; v_call: TRBV5-1; d_call: -; cdr3_length: 13; clone_size: few; cdr3_nt: TGCGCCAGCAGCTTGGCTCTGGGTAAGGAGCAGTATTTT; cdr3_aa: CASSLALGKEQYF
j_call: TRBJ1-4; v_call: TRBV12-3/TRBV12-4; d_call: -; cdr3_length: 14; clone_size: -; cdr3_nt: TGTGCCAGCAGTGCAGGGGTTTCCTACGGAAAACTGTTTTTT; cdr3_aa: CASSAGVSYGKLFF
j_call: TRBJ2-1; v_call: TRBV2; d_call: -; cdr3_length: 13; clone_size: few; cdr3_nt: TGTGCCAGCAGACAGACTCGTCTCAATGAGCAGTTCTTC; cdr3_aa: CASRQTRLNEQFF
j_call: TRBJ2-7; v_call: TRBV6-2/TRBV6-3; d_call: -; cdr3_length: 14; clone_size: -; cdr3_nt: TGTGCCAGCCAGAAATATCAAGGGACCTACGAGCAGTACTTC; cdr3_aa: CASQKYQGTYEQYF
j_call: TRBJ1-2; v_call: TRBV12-3/TRBV12-4; d_call: -; cdr3_length: 13; clone_size: many; cdr3_nt: TGTGCCAGCAGTTTAGTTACCGACTATGGCTACACCTTC; cdr3_aa: CASSLVTDYGYTF
j_call: TRBJ1-1; v_call: TRBV4-3; d_call: -; cdr3_length: 17; clone_size: many; cdr3_nt: TGCGCCAGCAGCCCTCGACGCCTACAGGCGATAAACACTGAAGCTTTCTTT; cdr3_aa: CASSPRRLQAINTEAFF
j_call: TRBJ2-1; v_call: TRBV10-3; d_call: -; cdr3_length: 13; clone_size: -; cdr3_nt: TGTGCCATCAATGGGAGGAACTACAATGAGCAGTTCTTC; cdr3_aa: CAINGRNYNEQFF
j_call: TRBJ2-3; v_call: TRBV6-2/TRBV6-3; d_call: TRBD2; cdr3_length: 16; clone_size: -; cdr3_nt: TGTGCCAGCAGTTCTGGACTAGCGGGGATGACAGATACGCAGTATTTT; cdr3_aa: CASSSGLAGMTDTQYF
j_call: TRBJ1-1; v_call: TRBV10-3; d_call: -; cdr3_length: 13; clone_size: many; cdr3_nt: TGTGCCATCAGTGAGTCGCGGAACACTGAAGCTTTCTTT; cdr3_aa: CAISESRNTEAFF
j_call: TRBJ2-1; v_call: TRBV24-1; d_call: -; cdr3_length: 16; clone_size: few; cdr3_nt: TGTGCCACCAGTGATTCGGCGGGCGGCGACTACAATGAGCAGTTCTTC; cdr3_aa: CATSDSAGGDYNEQFF